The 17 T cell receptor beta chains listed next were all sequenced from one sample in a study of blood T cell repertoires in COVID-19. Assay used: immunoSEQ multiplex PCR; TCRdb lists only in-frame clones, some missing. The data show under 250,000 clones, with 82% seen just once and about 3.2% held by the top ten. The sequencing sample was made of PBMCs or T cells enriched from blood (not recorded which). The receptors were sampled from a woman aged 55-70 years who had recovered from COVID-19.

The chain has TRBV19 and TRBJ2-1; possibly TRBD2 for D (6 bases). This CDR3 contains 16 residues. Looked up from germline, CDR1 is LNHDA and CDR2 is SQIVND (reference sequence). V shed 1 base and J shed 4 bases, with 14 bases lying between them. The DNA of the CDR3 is TGTGCCAGTAGTATAGGAACCCTGACTAGTTACAATGAGCAGTTCTTC. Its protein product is CASSIGTLTSYNEQFF.

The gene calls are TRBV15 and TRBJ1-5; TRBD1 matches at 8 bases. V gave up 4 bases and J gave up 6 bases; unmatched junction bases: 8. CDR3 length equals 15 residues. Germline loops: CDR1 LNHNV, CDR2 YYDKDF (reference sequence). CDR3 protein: CATSTGQGLSQPQHF. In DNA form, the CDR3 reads TGTGCCACCAGCACAGGACAGGGTCTTAGTCAGCCCCAGCATTTT.

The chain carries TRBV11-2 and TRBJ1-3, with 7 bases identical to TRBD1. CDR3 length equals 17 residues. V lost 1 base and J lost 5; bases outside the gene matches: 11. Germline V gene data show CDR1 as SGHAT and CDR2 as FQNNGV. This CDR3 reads CASSLASSDRERNTIYF. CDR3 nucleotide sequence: TGTGCCAGCAGCTTAGCTAGCTCCGACAGGGAGCGAAACACCATATATTTT.

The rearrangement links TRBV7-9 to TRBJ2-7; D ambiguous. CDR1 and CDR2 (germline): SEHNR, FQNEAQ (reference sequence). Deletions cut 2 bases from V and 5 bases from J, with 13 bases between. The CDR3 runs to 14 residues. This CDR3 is CASSLYGSKDEQYF. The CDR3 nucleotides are TGTGCCAGCAGCTTATACGGGTCCAAGGACGAGCAGTACTTC. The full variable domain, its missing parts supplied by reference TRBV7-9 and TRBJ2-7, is DTGVSQNPRHKITKRGQNVTFRCDPISEHNRLYWYRQTLGQGPEFLTYFQNEAQLEKSRLLSDRFSAERPKGSFSTLEIQRTEQGDSAMYLCASSLYGSKDEQYFGPGTRLTVT.

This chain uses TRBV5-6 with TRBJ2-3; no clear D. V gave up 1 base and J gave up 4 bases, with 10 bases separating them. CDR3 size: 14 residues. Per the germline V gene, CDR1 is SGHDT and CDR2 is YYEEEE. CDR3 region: CASSLYGVADTQYF. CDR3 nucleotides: TGTGCCAGCAGCTTGTATGGAGTGGCAGATACGCAGTATTTT. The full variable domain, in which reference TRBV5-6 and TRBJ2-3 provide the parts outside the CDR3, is DAGVTQSPTHLIKTRGQQVTLRCSPKSGHDTVSWYQQALGQGPQFIFQYYEEEERQRGNFPDRFSGHQFPNYSSELNVNALLLGDSALYLCASSLYGVADTQYFGPGTRLTVL.

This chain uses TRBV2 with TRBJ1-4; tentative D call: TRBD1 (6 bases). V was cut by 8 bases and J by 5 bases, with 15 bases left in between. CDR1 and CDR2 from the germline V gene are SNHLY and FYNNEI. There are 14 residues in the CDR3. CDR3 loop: CASQRRQANEKLFF. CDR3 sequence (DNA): TGTGCCAGCCAGAGGCGACAGGCGAATGAAAAACTGTTTTTT. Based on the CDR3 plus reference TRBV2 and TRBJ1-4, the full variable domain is EPEVTQTPSHQVTQMGQEVILRCVPISNHLYFYWYRQILGQKVEFLVSFYNNEISEKSEIFDDQFSVERPDGSNFTLKIRSTKLEDSAMYFCASQRRQANEKLFFGSGTQLSVL.

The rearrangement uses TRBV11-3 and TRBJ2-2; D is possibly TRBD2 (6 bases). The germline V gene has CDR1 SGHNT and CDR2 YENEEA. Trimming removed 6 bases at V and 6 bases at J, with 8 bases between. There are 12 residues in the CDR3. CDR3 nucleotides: TGTGCCAGCAGAAGGGAGGCCGGGGAGCTGTTTTTT. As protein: CASRREAGELFF.

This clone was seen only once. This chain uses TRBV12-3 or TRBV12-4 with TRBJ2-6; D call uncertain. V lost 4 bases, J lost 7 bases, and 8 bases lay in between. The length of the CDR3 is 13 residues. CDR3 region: CASSSVVANVLTF. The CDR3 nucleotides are TGTGCCAGCAGTTCTGTCGTAGCCAACGTCCTGACTTTC.

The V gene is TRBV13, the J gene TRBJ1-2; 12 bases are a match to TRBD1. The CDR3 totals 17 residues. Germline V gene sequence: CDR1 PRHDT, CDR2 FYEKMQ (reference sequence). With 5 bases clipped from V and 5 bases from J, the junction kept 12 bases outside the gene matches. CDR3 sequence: CASSPGGTGGMRYGYTF. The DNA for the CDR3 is TGTGCCAGCAGCCCCGGTGGGACAGGGGGCATGAGGTATGGCTACACCTTC.

Here the CDR3 DNA reads TGTGCCAGCAGCGTAGACGGGACAGCATACAATGAGCAGTTCTTC. It yields the protein CASSVDGTAYNEQFF. The rearrangement links TRBV9 to TRBJ2-1; 7 bases line up with TRBD1. Losses at the gene ends were 0 bases for V and 4 bases for J; bases not matched to a gene: 4. The germline CDR1 and CDR2 sequences are SGDLS and YYNGEE. The CDR3 runs to 15 residues.

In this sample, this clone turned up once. The CDR3 DNA is TGTGCCAGCAGTGAAGGGACCGGGACAGGGGGCCGAGAGACCCAGTACTTC. Residues: CASSEGTGTGGRETQYF. This chain uses TRBV25-1 with TRBJ2-5, with 12 bases that match TRBD1. CDR3 length: 17 amino acids. Trimming took 2 bases from V and 4 from J; bases not matched to a gene: 8. In germline, CDR1 is MGHDK, CDR2 SYGVNS.

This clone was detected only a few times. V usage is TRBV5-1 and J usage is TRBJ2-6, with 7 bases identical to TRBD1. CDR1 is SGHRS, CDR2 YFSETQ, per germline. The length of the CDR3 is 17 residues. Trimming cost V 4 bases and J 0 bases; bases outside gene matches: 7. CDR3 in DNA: TGCGCCAGCAGCCGAGCAGGGACAGACTCTGGGGCCAACGTCCTGACTTTC. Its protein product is CASSRAGTDSGANVLTF. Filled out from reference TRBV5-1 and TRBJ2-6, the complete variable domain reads KAGVTQTPRYLIKTRGQQVTLSCSPISGHRSVSWYQQTPGQGLQFLFEYFSETQRNKGNFPGRFSGRQFSNSRSEMNVSTLELGDSALYLCASSRAGTDSGANVLTFGAGSRLTVL.

The CDR3 DNA follows: TGTGCCAGCAGTGTCGAAAGGACAGCCGTCTCTGGGGCCAACGTCCTGACTTTC. This codes for CASSVERTAVSGANVLTF. The chain carries TRBV6-1 and TRBJ2-6; perhaps TRBD1 as D (6 bases). The CDR3 consists of 18 residues. Germline-derived CDR1 and CDR2 are MNHNS and SASEGT. Trimming removed 4 bases from V and 0 bases from J, with 16 bases in between.

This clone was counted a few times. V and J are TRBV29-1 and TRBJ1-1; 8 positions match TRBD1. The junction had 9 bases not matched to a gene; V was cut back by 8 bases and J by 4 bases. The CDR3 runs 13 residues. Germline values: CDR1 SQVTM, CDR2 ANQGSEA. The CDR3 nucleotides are TGCAGCTTCCGGACAGGGTCAGGCACTGAAGCTTTCTTT. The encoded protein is CSFRTGSGTEAFF.

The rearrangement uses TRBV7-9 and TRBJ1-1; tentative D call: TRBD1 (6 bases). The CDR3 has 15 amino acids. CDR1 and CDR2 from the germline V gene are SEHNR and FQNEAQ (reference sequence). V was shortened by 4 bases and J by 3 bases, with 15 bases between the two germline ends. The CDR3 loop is CASSSPDEGDTEAFF. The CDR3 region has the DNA TGTGCCAGCAGCTCCCCAGACGAGGGGGACACTGAAGCTTTCTTT.

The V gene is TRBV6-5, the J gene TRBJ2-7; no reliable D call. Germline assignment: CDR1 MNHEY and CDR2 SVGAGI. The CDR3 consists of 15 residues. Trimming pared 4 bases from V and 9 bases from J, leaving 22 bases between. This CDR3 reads CASSSEPFMGYRQYF. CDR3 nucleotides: TGTGCCAGCAGTTCTGAGCCCTTCATGGGTTACAGGCAGTACTTC.

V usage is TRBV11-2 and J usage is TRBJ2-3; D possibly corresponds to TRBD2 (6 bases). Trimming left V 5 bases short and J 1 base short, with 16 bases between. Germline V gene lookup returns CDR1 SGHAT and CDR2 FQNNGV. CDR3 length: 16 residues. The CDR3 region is CASSPYRGWGTDTQYF. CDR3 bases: TGTGCCAGCAGCCCTTACCGGGGGTGGGGCACAGATACGCAGTATTTT.